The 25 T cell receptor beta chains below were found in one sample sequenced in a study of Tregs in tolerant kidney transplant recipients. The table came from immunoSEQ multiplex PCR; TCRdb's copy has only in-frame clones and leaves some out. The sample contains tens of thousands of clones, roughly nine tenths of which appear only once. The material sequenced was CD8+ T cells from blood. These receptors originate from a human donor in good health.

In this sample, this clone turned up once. In DNA form, the CDR3 reads TGTGCCAGCTCACCAGTGGGAGGGGACACTGAAGCTTTCTTT. Residues: CASSPVGGDTEAFF. The chain employs TRBV18 and TRBJ1-1; tentative D call: TRBD1 (5 bases). Trimming removed 2 bases at V and 3 bases at J, with 10 bases between. This CDR3 is built from 14 residues. Germline CDR1 is KGHSH and CDR2 is LQKENI.

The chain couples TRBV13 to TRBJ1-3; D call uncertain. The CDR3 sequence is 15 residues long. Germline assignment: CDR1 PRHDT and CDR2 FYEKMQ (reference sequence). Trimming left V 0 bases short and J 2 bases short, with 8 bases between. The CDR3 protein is CASSLGLGTGNTIYF. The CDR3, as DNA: TGTGCCAGCAGCTTAGGTCTGGGAACTGGAAACACCATATATTTT.

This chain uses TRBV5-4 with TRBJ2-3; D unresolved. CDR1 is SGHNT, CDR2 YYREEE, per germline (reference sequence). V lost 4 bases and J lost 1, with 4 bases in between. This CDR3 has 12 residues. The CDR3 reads CASSPGTDTQYF. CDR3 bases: TGTGCCAGCAGCCCGGGCACAGATACGCAGTATTTT.

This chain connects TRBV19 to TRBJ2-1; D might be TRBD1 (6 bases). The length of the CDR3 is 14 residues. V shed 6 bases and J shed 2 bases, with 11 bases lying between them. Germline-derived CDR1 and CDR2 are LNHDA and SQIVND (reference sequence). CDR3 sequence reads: CASSYRVAYNEQFF. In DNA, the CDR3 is TGTGCCAGTAGCTACAGGGTTGCCTACAATGAGCAGTTCTTC. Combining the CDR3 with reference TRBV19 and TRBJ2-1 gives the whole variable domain DGGITQSPKYLFRKEGQNVTLSCEQNLNHDAMYWYRQDPGQGLRLIYYSQIVNDFQKGDIAEGYSVSREKKESFPLTVTSAQKNPTAFYLCASSYRVAYNEQFFGPGTRLTVL.

The CDR3 sequence is CASSERQALNTGELFF. The DNA for the CDR3 is TGTGCCAGCAGTGAGAGACAGGCCCTAAACACCGGGGAGCTGTTTTTT. The chain combines TRBV6-1 with TRBJ2-2, with D tentatively TRBD1 (6 bases). The germline V and J ends were trimmed by 3 bases and 2 bases, with 13 bases remaining between them. Germline V gene data show CDR1 as MNHNS and CDR2 as SASEGT. CDR3 length: 16 residues.

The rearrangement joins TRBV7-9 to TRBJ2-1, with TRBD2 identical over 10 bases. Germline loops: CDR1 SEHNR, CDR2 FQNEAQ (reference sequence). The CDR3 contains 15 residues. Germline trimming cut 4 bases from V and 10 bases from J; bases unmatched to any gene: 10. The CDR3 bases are TGTGCCAGCAGCTACCCCGGGACTAGCGCGTGGGAGCAGTTCTTC. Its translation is CASSYPGTSAWEQFF.

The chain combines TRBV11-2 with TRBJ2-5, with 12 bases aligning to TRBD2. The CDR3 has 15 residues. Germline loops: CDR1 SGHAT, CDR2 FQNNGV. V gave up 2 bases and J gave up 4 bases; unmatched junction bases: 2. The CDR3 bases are TGTGCCAGCAGCTTACTAGCGGGAGGGGGAGAGACCCAGTACTTC. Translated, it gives CASSLLAGGGETQYF.

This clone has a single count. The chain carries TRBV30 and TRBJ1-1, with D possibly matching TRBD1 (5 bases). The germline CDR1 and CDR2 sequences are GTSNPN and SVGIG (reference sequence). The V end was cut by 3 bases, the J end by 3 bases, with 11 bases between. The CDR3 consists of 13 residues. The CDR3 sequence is CAWSVGGDTEAFF. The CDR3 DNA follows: TGTGCCTGGAGCGTAGGAGGGGACACTGAAGCTTTCTTT.

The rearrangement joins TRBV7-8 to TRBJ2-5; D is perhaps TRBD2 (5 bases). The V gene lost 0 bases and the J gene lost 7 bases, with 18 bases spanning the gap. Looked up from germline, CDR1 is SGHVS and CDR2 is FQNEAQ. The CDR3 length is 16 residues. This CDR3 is CASSLAPGRGFGTQYF. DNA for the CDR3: TGTGCCAGCAGCTTAGCCCCGGGGAGAGGGTTCGGGACCCAGTACTTC.

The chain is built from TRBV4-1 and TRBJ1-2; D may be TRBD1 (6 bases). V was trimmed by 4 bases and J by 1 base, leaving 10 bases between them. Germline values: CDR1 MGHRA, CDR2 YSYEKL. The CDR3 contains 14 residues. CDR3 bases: TGCGCCAGCAGCCTCTCGACAGGTAACTATGGCTACACCTTC. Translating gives CASSLSTGNYGYTF.

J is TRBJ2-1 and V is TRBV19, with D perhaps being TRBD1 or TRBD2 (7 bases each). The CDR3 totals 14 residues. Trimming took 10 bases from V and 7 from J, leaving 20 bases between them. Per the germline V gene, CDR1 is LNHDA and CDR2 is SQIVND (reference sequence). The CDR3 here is CAIRSGPGGNEQFF. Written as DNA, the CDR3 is TGTGCCATTCGTAGCGGGCCAGGGGGGAATGAGCAGTTCTTC.

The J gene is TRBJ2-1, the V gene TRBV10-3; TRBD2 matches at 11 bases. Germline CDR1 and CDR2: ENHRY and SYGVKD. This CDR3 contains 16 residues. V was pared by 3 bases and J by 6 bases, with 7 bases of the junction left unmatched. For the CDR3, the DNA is TGTGCCATCAGTGAAACCGGGACTAGCGGAGGCAATGAGCAGTTCTTC. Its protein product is CAISETGTSGGNEQFF.

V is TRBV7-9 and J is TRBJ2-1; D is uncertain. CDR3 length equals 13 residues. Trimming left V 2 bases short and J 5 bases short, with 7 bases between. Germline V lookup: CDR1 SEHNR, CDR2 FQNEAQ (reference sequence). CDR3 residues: CASSLYLHNEQFF. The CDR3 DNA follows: TGTGCCAGCAGCTTATATCTCCACAATGAGCAGTTCTTC.

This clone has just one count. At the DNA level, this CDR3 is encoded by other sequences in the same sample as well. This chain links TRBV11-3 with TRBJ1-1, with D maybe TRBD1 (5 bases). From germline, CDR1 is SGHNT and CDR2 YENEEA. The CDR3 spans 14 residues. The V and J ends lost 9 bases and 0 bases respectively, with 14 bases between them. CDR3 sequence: CASSQDSLNTEAFF. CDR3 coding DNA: TGTGCCAGTAGCCAAGACAGTTTGAACACTGAAGCTTTCTTT.

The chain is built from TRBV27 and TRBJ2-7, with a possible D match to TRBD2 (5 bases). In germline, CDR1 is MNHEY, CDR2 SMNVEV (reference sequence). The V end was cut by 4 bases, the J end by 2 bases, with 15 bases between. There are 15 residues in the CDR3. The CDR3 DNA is TGTGCCAGCAGTTCAGGACTCTCTTCAACCTACGAGCAGTACTTC. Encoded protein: CASSSGLSSTYEQYF.

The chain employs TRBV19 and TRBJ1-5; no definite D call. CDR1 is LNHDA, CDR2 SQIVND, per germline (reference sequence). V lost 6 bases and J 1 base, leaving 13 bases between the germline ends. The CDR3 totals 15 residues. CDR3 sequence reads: CASRPLLGSNQPQHF. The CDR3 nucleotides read TGTGCCAGTAGGCCGCTCTTGGGAAGCAATCAGCCCCAGCATTTT.

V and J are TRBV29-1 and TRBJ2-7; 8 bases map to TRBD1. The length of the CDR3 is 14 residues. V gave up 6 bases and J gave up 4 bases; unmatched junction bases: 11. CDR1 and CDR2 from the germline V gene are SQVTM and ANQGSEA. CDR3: CSVDETGAIYEQYF. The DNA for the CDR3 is TGCAGCGTCGACGAGACAGGGGCCATATACGAGCAGTACTTC.

The CDR3 DNA follows: TGTGCCAGCAGCTCCCCCGGGACAGTGAACACTGAAGCTTTCTTT. This gives the protein CASSSPGTVNTEAFF. The genes are TRBV9 and TRBJ1-1; 7 bases line up with TRBD1. The germline V gene has CDR1 SGDLS and CDR2 YYNGEE. The CDR3 extends over 15 amino acids. The J segment lost 0 bases and the V segment lost 4 bases, leaving 6 bases of the junction unmatched.

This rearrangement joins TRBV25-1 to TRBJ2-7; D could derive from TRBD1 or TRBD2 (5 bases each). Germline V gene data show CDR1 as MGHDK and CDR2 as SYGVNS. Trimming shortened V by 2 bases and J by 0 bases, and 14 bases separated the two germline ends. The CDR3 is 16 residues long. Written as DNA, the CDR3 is TGTGCCAGCAGTGAAAGGTATGAGGGGTCCTCCTACGAGCAGTACTTC. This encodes CASSERYEGSSYEQYF.

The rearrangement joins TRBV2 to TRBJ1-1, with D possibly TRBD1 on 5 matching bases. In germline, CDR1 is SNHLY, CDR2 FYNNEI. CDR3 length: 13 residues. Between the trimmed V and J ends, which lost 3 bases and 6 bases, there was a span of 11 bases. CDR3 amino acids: CASSEGDYPEAFF. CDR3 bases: TGTGCCAGCAGTGAGGGGGATTACCCTGAAGCTTTCTTT.

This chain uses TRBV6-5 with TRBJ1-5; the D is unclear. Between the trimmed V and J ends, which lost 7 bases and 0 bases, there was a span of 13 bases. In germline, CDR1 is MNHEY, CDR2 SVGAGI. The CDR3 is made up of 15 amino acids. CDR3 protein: CASTSRAGSNQPQHF. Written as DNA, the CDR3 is TGTGCCAGCACTTCCCGGGCGGGTAGCAATCAGCCCCAGCATTTT.

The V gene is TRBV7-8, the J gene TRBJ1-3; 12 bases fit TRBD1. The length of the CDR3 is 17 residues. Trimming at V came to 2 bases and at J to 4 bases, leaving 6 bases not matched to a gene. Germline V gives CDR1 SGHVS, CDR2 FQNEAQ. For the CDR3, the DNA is TGTGCCAGCAGCTTACCGGGACAGGGGGCTTCAGGAAACACCATATATTTT. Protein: CASSLPGQGASGNTIYF.

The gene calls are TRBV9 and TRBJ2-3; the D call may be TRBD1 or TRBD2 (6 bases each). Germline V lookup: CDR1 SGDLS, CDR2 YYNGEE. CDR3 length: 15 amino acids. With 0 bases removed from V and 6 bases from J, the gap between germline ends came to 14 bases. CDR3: CASSVEGGPPDTQYF. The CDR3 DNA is TGTGCCAGCAGCGTAGAGGGGGGACCCCCCGATACGCAGTATTTT.

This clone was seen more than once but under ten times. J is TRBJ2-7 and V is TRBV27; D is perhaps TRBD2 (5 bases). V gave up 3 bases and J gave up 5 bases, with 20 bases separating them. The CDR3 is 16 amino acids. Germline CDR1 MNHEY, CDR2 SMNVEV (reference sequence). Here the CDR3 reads CASSFYPLEGRHEQYF. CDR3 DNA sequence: TGTGCCAGCAGTTTCTACCCACTTGAGGGTCGCCACGAGCAGTACTTC.

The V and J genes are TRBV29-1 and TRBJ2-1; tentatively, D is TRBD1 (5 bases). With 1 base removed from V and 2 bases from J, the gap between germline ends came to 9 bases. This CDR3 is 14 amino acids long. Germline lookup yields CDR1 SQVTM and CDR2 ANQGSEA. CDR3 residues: CSVEGQTTYNEQFF. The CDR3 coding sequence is TGCAGCGTTGAAGGACAGACAACCTACAATGAGCAGTTCTTC.